The rows below give T cell receptor beta chains drawn from one sample of a study of blood T cell repertoires in COVID-19. Here immunoSEQ multiplex PCR was the method, and the copy in TCRdb shows in-frame clones only, minus some. The sample includes a few hundred thousand clones, about nine tenths seen only once; the top ten take less than 5%. Sequencing was done on a sample of peripheral blood. These receptors were obtained from a man in his 60s who had recovered from COVID-19. Both conserved end residues are part of each CDR3. The order of the fields is J gene, V gene, D gene, clone size, CDR3 protein, CDR3 DNA. A D gene is named only where the DNA matches it firmly. Rows may omit the clone size; those that give it use once, few, many or a size class.

>TRBJ1-4|TRBV7-2|TRBD1|once
CASSLGGQGTNEKLFF
TGTGCCAGCAGCTTAGGAGGACAGGGTACTAATGAAAAACTGTTTTTT
>TRBJ1-1|TRBV12-5|.|.
CASGLGLTPTLSTEAFF
TGTGCTAGTGGCCTGGGACTGACCCCCACCCTTAGCACTGAAGCTTTCTTT
>TRBJ1-3|TRBV3-1/TRBV3-2|.|few
CASSHADGNTIYF
TGTGCCAGCAGCCACGCGGATGGAAACACCATATATTTT
>TRBJ1-1|TRBV2|.|.
CASMGGRVTEAFF
TGTGCCAGCATGGGGGGTCGGGTCACTGAAGCTTTCTTT
>TRBJ2-3|TRBV5-1|TRBD1|.
CASSSSLGQGSTDTQYF
TGCGCCAGCAGCTCCTCACTGGGACAGGGAAGCACAGATACGCAGTATTTT
>TRBJ1-2|TRBV19|.|once
CASREGAGGYTF
TGTGCCAGTAGAGAGGGCGCGGGTGGCTACACCTTC
>TRBJ1-6|TRBV15|.|.
CATSSRQLSPLHF
TGTGCCACCAGCTCCCGACAACTTTCACCCCTCCACTTT
>TRBJ1-1|TRBV3-1/TRBV3-2|.|.
CASSQAPGSGAFF
TGTGCCAGCAGCCAAGCTCCGGGGTCAGGAGCTTTCTTT
>TRBJ2-1|TRBV4-2|.|.
CASSPRSYNEQFF
TGTGCCAGCAGCCCCCGGTCTTACAATGAGCAGTTCTTC
>TRBJ2-7|TRBV5-1|TRBD2|.
CASSSGGAYEQYF
TGCGCCAGCAGTAGCGGGGGGGCCTACGAGCAGTACTTC
>TRBJ2-7|TRBV27|.|.
CASSPYPRTKSAYEQYF
TGTGCCAGCAGTCCATATCCCAGAACGAAAAGCGCCTACGAGCAGTACTTC
>TRBJ2-1|TRBV12-2|.|.
CASRPRSGNEQFF
TGTGCAAGTCGCCCAAGATCAGGGAATGAGCAGTTCTTC
>TRBJ2-2|TRBV13|TRBD1|.
CASSLVPGGTGELFF
TGTGCCAGCAGCTTAGTGCCAGGGGGAACCGGGGAGCTGTTTTTT
>TRBJ2-7|TRBV11-2|.|few
CASSPNTPGINEQYF
TGTGCAAGCAGCCCAAATACCCCGGGGATCAACGAGCAGTACTTC
>TRBJ2-2|TRBV7-3|.|.
CASSLRGTGTVNTGELFF
TGTGCCAGCAGCTTACGGGGGACCGGGACAGTGAACACCGGGGAGCTGTTTTTT
>TRBJ2-7|TRBV11-2|TRBD2|.
CASSPTSGREQYF
TGTGCCAGCAGCCCGACTAGCGGGCGCGAGCAGTACTTC
>TRBJ2-7|TRBV29-1|TRBD1|.
CSVEGDRGNEQYF
TGCAGCGTTGAGGGGGACAGGGGCAACGAGCAGTACTTC
>TRBJ2-3|TRBV4-2|.|once
CASSRRLAGSLEGDTQYF
TGTGCCAGCAGCCGTCGTTTGGCAGGATCCCTGGAGGGAGATACGCAGTATTTT
>TRBJ2-3|TRBV5-4|TRBD2|.
CASSLGLAGVPSTDTQYF
TGTGCCAGCAGCCTAGGACTAGCGGGCGTACCTAGCACAGATACGCAGTATTTT
>TRBJ2-7|TRBV7-2|TRBD1|.
CASSPLRQGDYEQYF
TGTGCCAGCAGCCCCCTCCGACAGGGGGACTACGAGCAGTACTTC
>TRBJ1-1|TRBV27|.|.
CASSHRENTEAFF
TGTGCCAGCAGTCACAGGGAGAACACTGAAGCTTTCTTT
>TRBJ2-1|TRBV4-1|TRBD2|.
CASSQERAGLLFF
TGCGCCAGCAGCCAAGAAAGGGCGGGACTACTGTTCTTC
>TRBJ2-1|TRBV2|TRBD2|.
CASSEYSGGAKGNEQFF
TGTGCCAGCAGTGAATATAGCGGGGGGGCTAAGGGGAATGAGCAGTTCTTC
>TRBJ2-3|TRBV5-6|.|.
CASSLNRANTQYF
TGTGCCAGCAGCTTGAACAGGGCAAATACGCAGTATTTT
>TRBJ2-5|TRBV6-5|TRBD2|.
CASSYSTLAVLETQYF
TGTGCCAGCAGTTACTCGACCCTAGCGGTGCTAGAGACCCAGTACTTC
>TRBJ1-1|TRBV3-1/TRBV3-2|.|.
CASSQDRGNTEAFF
TGTGCCAGCAGCCAAGATCGGGGGAACACTGAAGCTTTCTTT
>TRBJ1-2|TRBV25-1|.|.
CASSEGGYGYTF
TGTGCCAGCAGTGAGGGCGGGTATGGCTACACCTTC
>TRBJ1-4|TRBV27|.|few
CASSAGGGSSTNEKLFF
TGTGCCAGCAGTGCGGGGGGGGGATCGAGTACTAATGAAAAACTGTTTTTT
>TRBJ2-5|TRBV19|.|.
CASSMGRGVGETQYF
TGTGCCAGTAGTATGGGCAGGGGGGTTGGAGAGACCCAGTACTTC
>TRBJ2-1|TRBV15|TRBD2|.
CATSRRLYSGGAYEQFF
TGTGCCACCAGCAGACGACTGTATAGCGGGGGGGCGTATGAGCAGTTCTTC
>TRBJ2-1|TRBV29-1|.|.
CSAEPPQVGNEQFF
TGCAGCGCCGAACCGCCCCAGGTGGGCAATGAGCAGTTCTTC
>TRBJ1-5|TRBV12-3/TRBV12-4|.|.
CASKRSNQPQHF
TGTGCCAGCAAGAGAAGCAATCAGCCCCAGCATTTT
>TRBJ2-7|TRBV12-3/TRBV12-4|.|.
CASSFNSPYEQYF
TGTGCCAGCAGTTTTAACAGCCCCTACGAGCAGTACTTC
>TRBJ1-2|TRBV5-4|.|.
CASSLDRTYGYTF
TGTGCCAGCAGCTTAGACAGGACCTATGGCTACACCTTC
>TRBJ2-1|TRBV4-2|.|.
CASSQGEGGEQFF
TGTGCCAGCAGCCAGGGGGAGGGGGGAGAGCAGTTCTTC
>TRBJ2-3|TRBV7-3|TRBD2|few
CASSLAGGSTDTQYF
TGTGCCAGCAGCCTAGCGGGGGGGAGCACAGATACGCAGTATTTT
>TRBJ2-7|TRBV6-5|.|.
CATQARGAPYEQYF
TGTGCCACCCAGGCCCGGGGGGCCCCCTACGAGCAGTACTTC
>TRBJ1-2|TRBV11-1|.|.
CASSRTNGGSYGYTF
TGTGCCAGCAGCCGCACCAACGGCGGATCCTATGGCTACACCTTC
>TRBJ2-3|TRBV3-1/TRBV3-2|TRBD2|.
CASSQVGGLAGGSTDTQYF
TGTGCCAGCAGCCAAGTAGGCGGACTAGCGGGGGGGAGCACAGATACGCAGTATTTT
>TRBJ2-7|TRBV3-1/TRBV3-2|.|.
CASSQDLGGPGYVYEQYF
TGTGCCAGCAGCCAAGACCTTGGAGGTCCCGGGTATGTCTACGAGCAGTACTTC
>TRBJ2-7|TRBV3-1/TRBV3-2|.|few
CASSPQLDYEQYF
TGTGCCAGCAGCCCCCAACTAGACTACGAGCAGTACTTC
>TRBJ1-2|TRBV7-9|TRBD1|.
CASTSETGGNYGYTF
TGTGCCAGCACCTCAGAGACAGGGGGGAACTATGGCTACACCTTC
>TRBJ2-7|TRBV15|TRBD2|.
CATSTRTSGAGQYF
TGTGCCACCAGCACCAGGACTAGCGGGGCCGGGCAGTACTTC
>TRBJ2-3|TRBV2|.|.
CAAMTAKHTDTQYF
TGTGCCGCAATGACAGCGAAACACACAGATACGCAGTATTTT
>TRBJ2-1|TRBV10-2|TRBD2|.
CASRRGLAEYNEQFF
TGCGCCAGCAGAAGGGGACTAGCGGAATACAATGAGCAGTTCTTC
>TRBJ1-2|TRBV4-1|.|.
CASSQDLEGVYGYTF
TGCGCCAGCAGCCAAGATCTAGAAGGGGTCTATGGCTACACCTTC